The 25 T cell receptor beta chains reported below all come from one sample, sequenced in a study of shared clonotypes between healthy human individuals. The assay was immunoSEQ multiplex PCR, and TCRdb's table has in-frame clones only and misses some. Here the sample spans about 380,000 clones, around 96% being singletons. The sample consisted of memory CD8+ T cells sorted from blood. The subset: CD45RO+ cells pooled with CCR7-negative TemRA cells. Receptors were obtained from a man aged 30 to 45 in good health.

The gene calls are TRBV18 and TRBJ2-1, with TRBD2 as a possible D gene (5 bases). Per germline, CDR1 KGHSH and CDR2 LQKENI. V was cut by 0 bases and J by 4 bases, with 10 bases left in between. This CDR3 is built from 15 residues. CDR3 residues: CASSPPGSGYNEQFF. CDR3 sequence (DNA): TGTGCCAGCTCACCACCGGGGTCGGGATACAATGAGCAGTTCTTC.

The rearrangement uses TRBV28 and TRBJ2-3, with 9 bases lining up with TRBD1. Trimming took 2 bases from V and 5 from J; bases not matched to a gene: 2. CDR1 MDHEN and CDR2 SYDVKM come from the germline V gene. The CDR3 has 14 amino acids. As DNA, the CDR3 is TGTGCCAGCAGTTTAGGGACAGGGAGAGATACGCAGTATTTT. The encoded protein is CASSLGTGRDTQYF.

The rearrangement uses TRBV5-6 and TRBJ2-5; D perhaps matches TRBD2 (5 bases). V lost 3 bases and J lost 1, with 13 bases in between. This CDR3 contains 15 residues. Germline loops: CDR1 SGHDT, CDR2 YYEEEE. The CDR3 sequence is CASSSRTRGQETQYF. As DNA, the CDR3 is TGTGCCAGCAGCTCCCGTACCCGGGGCCAAGAGACCCAGTACTTC.

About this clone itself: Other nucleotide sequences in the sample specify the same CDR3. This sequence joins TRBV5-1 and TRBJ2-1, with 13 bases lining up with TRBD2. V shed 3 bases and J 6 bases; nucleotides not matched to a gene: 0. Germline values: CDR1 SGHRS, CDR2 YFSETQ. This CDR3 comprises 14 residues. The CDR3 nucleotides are TGCGCCAGCAGCTGGACTAGCGGGAGCAATGAGCAGTTCTTC. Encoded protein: CASSWTSGSNEQFF.

The CDR3 is CASSKYRATQETQYF. CDR3 bases: TGTGCCAGTAGTAAGTACAGGGCGACCCAAGAGACCCAGTACTTC. The chain uses TRBV19 and TRBJ2-5, with D perhaps TRBD1 (6 bases). V was shortened by 4 bases and J by 1 base, with 13 bases between the two germline ends. The CDR3 totals 15 residues. Germline V gives CDR1 LNHDA, CDR2 SQIVND (reference sequence).

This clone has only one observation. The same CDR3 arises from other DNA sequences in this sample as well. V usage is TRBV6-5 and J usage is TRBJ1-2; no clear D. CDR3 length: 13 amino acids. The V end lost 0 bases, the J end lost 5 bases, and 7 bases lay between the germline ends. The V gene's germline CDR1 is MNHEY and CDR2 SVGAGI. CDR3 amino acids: CASSYSRVYGYTF. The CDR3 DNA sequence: TGTGCCAGCAGTTACTCGAGGGTTTATGGCTACACCTTC.

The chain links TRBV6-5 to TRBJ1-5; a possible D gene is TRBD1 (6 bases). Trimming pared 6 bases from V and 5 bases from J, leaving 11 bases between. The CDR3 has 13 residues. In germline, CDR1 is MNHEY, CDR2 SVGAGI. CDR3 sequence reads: CASRNSGDQPQHF. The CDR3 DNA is TGTGCCAGCAGGAACTCAGGGGATCAGCCCCAGCATTTT.

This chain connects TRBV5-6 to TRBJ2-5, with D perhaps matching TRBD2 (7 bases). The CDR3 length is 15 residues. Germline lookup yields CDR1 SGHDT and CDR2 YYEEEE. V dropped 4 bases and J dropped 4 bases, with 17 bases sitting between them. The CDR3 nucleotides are TGTGCCAGCAGCCCTGGGGCGGGGGCCCTAGAGACCCAGTACTTC. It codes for CASSPGAGALETQYF.

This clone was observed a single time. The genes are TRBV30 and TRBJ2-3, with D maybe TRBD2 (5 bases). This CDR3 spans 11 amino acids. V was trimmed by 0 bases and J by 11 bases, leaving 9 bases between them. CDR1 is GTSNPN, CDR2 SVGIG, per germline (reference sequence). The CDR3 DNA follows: TGTGCCTGGAGTGTGGGAGTGGGGCAGTATTTT. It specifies CAWSVGVGQYF.

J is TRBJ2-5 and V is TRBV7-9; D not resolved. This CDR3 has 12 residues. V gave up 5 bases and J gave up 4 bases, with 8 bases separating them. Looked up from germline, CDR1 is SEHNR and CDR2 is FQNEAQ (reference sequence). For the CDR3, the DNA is TGTGCCAGCAGCGCATCGGCAGAGACCCAGTACTTC. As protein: CASSASAETQYF.

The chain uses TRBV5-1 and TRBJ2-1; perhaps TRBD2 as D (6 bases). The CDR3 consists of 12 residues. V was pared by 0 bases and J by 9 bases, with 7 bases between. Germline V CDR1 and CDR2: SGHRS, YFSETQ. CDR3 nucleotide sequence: TGCGCCAGCAGCTTGGCGGAGGGTGAGCAGTTCTTC. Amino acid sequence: CASSLAEGEQFF.

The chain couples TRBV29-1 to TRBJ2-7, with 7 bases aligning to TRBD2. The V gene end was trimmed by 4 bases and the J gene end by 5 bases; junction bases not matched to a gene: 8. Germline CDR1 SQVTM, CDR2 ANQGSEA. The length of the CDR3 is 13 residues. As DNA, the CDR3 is TGCAGCGTTGGGGGACTACAGATCCACGAGCAGTACTTC. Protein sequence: CSVGGLQIHEQYF.

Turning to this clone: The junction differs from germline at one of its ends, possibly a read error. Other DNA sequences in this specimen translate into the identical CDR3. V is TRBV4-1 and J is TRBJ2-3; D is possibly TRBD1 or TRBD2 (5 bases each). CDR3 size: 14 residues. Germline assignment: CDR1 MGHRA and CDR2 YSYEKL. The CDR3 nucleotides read TGCGCCAGCAGCCTTGGGACCTCCACAGACACGCAGTATTTT. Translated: CASSLGTSTDTQYF.

The CDR3 nucleotides are TGTGCCAGCAGCTTAGATCCACGGGCGGGCTTCACAGATACGCAGTATTTT. As protein: CASSLDPRAGFTDTQYF. This chain uses TRBV7-3 with TRBJ2-3, with a possible D match to TRBD2 (5 bases). Deletions cut 2 bases from V and 2 bases from J, with 17 bases between. This CDR3 region has 17 residues. CDR1 and CDR2 (germline): SGHTA, FQGTGA.

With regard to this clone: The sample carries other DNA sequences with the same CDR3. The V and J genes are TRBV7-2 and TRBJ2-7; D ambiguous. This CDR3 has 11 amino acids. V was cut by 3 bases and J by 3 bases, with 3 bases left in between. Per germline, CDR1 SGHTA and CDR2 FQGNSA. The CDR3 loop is CASSLIYEQYF. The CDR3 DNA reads TGTGCCAGCAGCTTGATCTACGAGCAGTACTTC. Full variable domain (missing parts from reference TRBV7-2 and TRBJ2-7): GAGVSQSPSNKVTEKGKDVELRCDPISGHTALYWYRQSLGQGLEFLIYFQGNSAPDKSGLPSDRFSAERTGGSVSTLTIQRTQQEDSAVYLCASSLIYEQYFGPGTRLTVT.

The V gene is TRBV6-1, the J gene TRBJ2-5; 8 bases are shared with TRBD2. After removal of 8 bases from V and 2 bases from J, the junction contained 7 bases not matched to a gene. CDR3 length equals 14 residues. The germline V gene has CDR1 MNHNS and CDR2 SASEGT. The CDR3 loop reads CASAVAGSQETQYF. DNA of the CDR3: TGTGCCAGCGCGGTAGCGGGATCTCAAGAGACCCAGTACTTC.

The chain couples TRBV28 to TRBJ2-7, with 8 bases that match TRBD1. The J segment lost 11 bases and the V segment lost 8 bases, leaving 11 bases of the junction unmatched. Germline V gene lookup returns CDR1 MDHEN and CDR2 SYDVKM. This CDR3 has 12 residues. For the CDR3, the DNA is TGTGCCAGCTTGGCCCGGGACAGGAGGGAGTACTTC. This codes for CASLARDRREYF.

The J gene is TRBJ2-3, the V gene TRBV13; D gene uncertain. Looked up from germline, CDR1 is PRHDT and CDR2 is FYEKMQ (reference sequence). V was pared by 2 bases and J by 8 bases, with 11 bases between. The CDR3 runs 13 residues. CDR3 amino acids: CASSLLVASTQYF. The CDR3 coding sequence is TGTGCCAGCAGCTTATTAGTTGCTAGTACGCAGTATTTT.

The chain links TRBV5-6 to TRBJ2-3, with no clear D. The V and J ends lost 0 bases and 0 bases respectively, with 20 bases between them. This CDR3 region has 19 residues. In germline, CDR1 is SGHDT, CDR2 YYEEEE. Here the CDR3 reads CASSLGTKSIPPSTDTQYF. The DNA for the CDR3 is TGTGCCAGCAGCTTGGGGACGAAGTCAATTCCTCCTAGCACAGATACGCAGTATTTT.

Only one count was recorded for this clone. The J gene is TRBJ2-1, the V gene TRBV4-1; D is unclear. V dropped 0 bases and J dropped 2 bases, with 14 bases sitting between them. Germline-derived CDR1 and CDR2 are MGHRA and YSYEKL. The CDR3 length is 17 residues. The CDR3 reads CASSQDPSLATYNEQFF. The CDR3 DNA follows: TGCGCCAGCAGCCAAGACCCTTCCCTCGCCACCTACAATGAGCAGTTCTTC.

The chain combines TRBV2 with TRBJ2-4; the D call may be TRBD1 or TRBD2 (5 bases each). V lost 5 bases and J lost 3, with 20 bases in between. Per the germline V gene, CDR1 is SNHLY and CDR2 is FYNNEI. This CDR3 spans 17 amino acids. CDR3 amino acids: CASSNVLVRDLKNIQYF. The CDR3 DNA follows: TGTGCCAGCAGTAATGTTTTGGTCAGGGACCTCAAAAACATTCAGTACTTC.

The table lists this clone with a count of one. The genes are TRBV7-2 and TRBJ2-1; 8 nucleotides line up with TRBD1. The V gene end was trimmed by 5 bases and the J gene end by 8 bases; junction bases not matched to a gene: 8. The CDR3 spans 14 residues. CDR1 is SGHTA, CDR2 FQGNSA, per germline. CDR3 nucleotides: TGTGCCAGCAGCCCAGGGGGCTACAGGGATGAGCAGTTCTTC. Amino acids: CASSPGGYRDEQFF.

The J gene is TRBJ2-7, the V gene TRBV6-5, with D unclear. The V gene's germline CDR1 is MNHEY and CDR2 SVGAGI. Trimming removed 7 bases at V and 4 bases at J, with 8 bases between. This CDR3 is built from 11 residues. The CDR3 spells CASTAGYEQYF. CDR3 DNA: TGTGCCAGCACTGCCGGGTACGAGCAGTACTTC.

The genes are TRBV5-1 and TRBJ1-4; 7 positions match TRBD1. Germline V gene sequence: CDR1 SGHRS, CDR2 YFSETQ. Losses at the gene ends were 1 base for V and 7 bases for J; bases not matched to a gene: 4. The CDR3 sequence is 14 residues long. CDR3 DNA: TGCGCCAGCAGCTTGAAGGGGGCGGGTGAAAAACTGTTTTTT. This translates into CASSLKGAGEKLFF.

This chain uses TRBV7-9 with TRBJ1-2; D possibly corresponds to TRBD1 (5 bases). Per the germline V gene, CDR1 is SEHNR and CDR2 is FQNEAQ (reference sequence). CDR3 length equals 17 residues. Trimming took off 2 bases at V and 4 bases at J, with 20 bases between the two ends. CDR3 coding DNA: TGTGCCAGCAGCTTACGTCAGGGTGGGGATTTAGGCTATGGCTACACCTTC. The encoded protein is CASSLRQGGDLGYGYTF. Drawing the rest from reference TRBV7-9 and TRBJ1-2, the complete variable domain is DTGVSQNPRHKITKRGQNVTFRCDPISEHNRLYWYRQTLGQGPEFLTYFQNEAQLEKSRLLSDRFSAERPKGSFSTLEIQRTEQGDSAMYLCASSLRQGGDLGYGYTFGSGTRLTVV.